The 13 T cell receptor beta chains below come from one sample, sequenced in a study of human T cells and chemical hapten exposure. Described time point: pre-sensitization, week 0. Treatment indicated: therapeutic diphenylcyclopropenone sensitization with weekly scalp DPC. TCRdb independently ran MiXCR on the RACE reads; one entry per CDR3 protein. Here the sample spans fewer than 70,000 distinct CDR3 sequences, 5.5% to 7.5% being singletons. Source: whole blood, taken in connection with sensitization to the hapten diphenylcyclopropenone (DPC). The origin of the receptors is a woman younger than 45 with alopecia areata. Some clones in this sample may be carry-over from other donors' samples.

Only a few counts were recorded for this clonotype. This chain links TRBV7-2 with TRBJ2-3, with TRBD1 as a possible D gene (6 bases). V lost 6 bases and J lost 1, with 17 bases in between. Germline CDR1 and CDR2: SGHTA and FQGNSA. The CDR3 is made up of 16 amino acids. The CDR3 here is CASRQQGTVGTDTQYF. The DNA for the CDR3 is TGTGCCAGCAGACAGCAGGGGACGGTGGGCACAGATACGCAGTATTTT.

The V and J genes are TRBV5-1 and TRBJ2-1; perhaps TRBD2 as D (7 bases). Trimming stripped 0 bases from V and 4 bases from J, with 14 bases between. The CDR3 has 16 amino acids. The V gene's germline CDR1 is SGHRS and CDR2 YFSETQ. In DNA form, the CDR3 reads TGCGCCAGCAGCTTGGCCGGCGGGGGCGTTTACAATGAGCAGTTCTTC. As protein: CASSLAGGGVYNEQFF.

This clonotype appeared a few times. The CDR3 region is CASSQGTWPNSYEQYF. CDR3 sequence (DNA): TGTGCCAGCAGCCAAGGGACTTGGCCCAACTCCTACGAGCAGTACTTC. This chain uses TRBV14 with TRBJ2-7; perhaps TRBD2 as D (5 bases). Germline CDR1 reads SGHDN; CDR2 reads FVKESK. V gave up 1 base and J gave up 0 bases, with 13 bases separating them. The CDR3 loop spans 16 amino acids.

Turning to this clonotype: A much larger clone differs from this one at a single base, so this may be a read error. The CDR3 DNA reads TGCAGTGCTAGAAAAGGTGGCTTCACCTTC. Translation: CSARKGGFTF. J is TRBJ1-2 and V is TRBV20-1; D gene uncertain. The CDR3 covers 10 residues. Germline V CDR1 and CDR2: DFQATT, SNEGSKA (reference sequence).

This clonotype has ten or more counts. The chain links TRBV11-3 to TRBJ2-3; unclear D gene. Germline V gene data show CDR1 as SGHNT and CDR2 as YENEEA. The CDR3 totals 14 residues. V dropped 2 bases and J dropped 0 bases, with 6 bases sitting between them. The CDR3 reads CASSLTASTDTQYF. CDR3 in DNA: TGTGCCAGCAGCTTAACAGCTAGCACAGATACGCAGTATTTT. The whole variable domain, remainder taken from reference TRBV11-3 and TRBJ2-3, is EAGVVQSPRYKIIEKKQPVAFWCNPISGHNTLYWYLQNLGQGPELLIRYENEEAVDDSQLPKDRFSAERLKGVDSTLKIQPAELGDSAVYLCASSLTASTDTQYFGPGTRLTVL.

This clonotype has a handful of counts. DNA for the CDR3: TGCAGTGCTAGTGATAAGGACAGGGGTACCTACGAGCAGTACTTC. Its translation is CSASDKDRGTYEQYF. The J gene is TRBJ2-7, the V gene TRBV20-1; 9 bases align to TRBD1. With 3 bases clipped from V and 2 bases from J, the junction kept 8 bases outside the gene matches. Germline lookup yields CDR1 DFQATT and CDR2 SNEGSKA (reference sequence). This CDR3 has 15 residues.

The chain combines TRBV9 with TRBJ1-1; D is ambiguous. Germline V CDR1 and CDR2: SGDLS, YYNGEE. V gave up 0 bases and J gave up 4 bases, with 10 bases separating them. This CDR3 is 14 amino acids long. The CDR3 spells CASSVGSGGTEAFF. The CDR3 bases are TGTGCCAGCAGCGTAGGCTCAGGAGGCACTGAAGCTTTCTTT.

Many counts were recorded for this clonotype. V is TRBV5-1 and J is TRBJ2-1; D is possibly TRBD2 (6 bases). V lost 0 bases to trimming and J lost 6 bases, with 7 bases between them. CDR1 and CDR2 (germline): SGHRS, YFSETQ. The CDR3 extends over 13 amino acids. CDR3 sequence: CASSLDGGNEQFF. Here the CDR3 DNA reads TGCGCCAGCAGCTTGGACGGGGGCAATGAGCAGTTCTTC.

In its sample, this clonotype was seen a few times. The rearrangement links TRBV29-1 to TRBJ2-1; D call uncertain. This CDR3 comprises 12 residues. The germline gives CDR1 SQVTM, CDR2 ANQGSEA. The CDR3 protein is CSGLGDYNEQFF. The DNA of the CDR3 is TGCAGTGGTCTTGGGGACTACAATGAGCAGTTCTTC.

The chain uses TRBV30 and TRBJ1-5, with 9 bases that match TRBD1. CDR1 and CDR2 (germline): GTSNPN, SVGIG (reference sequence). The CDR3 is 16 amino acids. Trimming removed 2 bases from V and 4 bases from J; junction bases left unmatched: 9. The CDR3 nucleotides read TGTGCCTGGAGTCCGGGACAGGGCAGAGGTAATCAGCCCCAGCATTTT. Translation gives CAWSPGQGRGNQPQHF.

This clonotype was observed at least ten times. The J gene is TRBJ2-3, the V gene TRBV2, with 14 bases lining up with TRBD2. Germline values: CDR1 SNHLY, CDR2 FYNNEI. The CDR3 extends over 16 amino acids. With 6 bases clipped from V and 5 bases from J, the junction kept 7 bases outside the gene matches. This CDR3 reads CASSPGLAGGEDTQYF. In nucleotides, the CDR3 is TGTGCCAGCAGCCCCGGACTAGCGGGGGGCGAAGATACGCAGTATTTT.

The V call is TRBV10-3, the J call TRBJ1-5; D not resolved. The CDR3 has 15 residues. CDR1 and CDR2 (germline): ENHRY, SYGVKD. V dropped 0 bases and J dropped 1 base, with 7 bases sitting between them. CDR3 DNA: TGTGCCATCAGTGAGTCGGGCAGAAGCAATCAGCCCCAGCATTTT. This codes for CAISESGRSNQPQHF.

This clonotype was recorded many times. The chain joins TRBV7-9 to TRBJ1-6; D is ambiguous. Trimming took off 3 bases at V and 8 bases at J, with 20 bases between the two ends. In germline, CDR1 is SEHNR, CDR2 FQNEAQ (reference sequence). The length of the CDR3 is 17 residues. DNA for the CDR3: TGTGCCAGCAGCTTTCTTTCACCGGGATCAAGGGATTCACCCCTCCACTTT. Its protein is CASSFLSPGSRDSPLHF.